Included here is one T cell receptor beta chain sequence, with context. Its target antigen remains unknown. No base qualities exist here, and no much larger clone lies one base off it. To sequence the TCRbeta CDR3 region, genomic DNA was isolated from the sorted cells. The immunoSEQ Assay was used to sequence the TCRbeta CDR3 regions. This immuneACCESS table, as held by TCRdb, lists in-frame sequences with V and J called but not all clones. Of the missing ones, under half trace to an unresolved V gene in checked studies; the others have no known cause. A total of 30,000 to 40,000 clones appear in this sample, about 89% of them only once. Approximately 45% of the sample is held by the ten biggest clonotypes. This entry is derived from a study of OX40 agonist ivuxolimab in advanced cancers. The study in broad terms: Ivuxolimab, which targeted the costimulatory receptor OX40 (CD134), was an agonistic, fully human IgG2 monoclonal antibody. The point of sequencing TCRbeta in the periphery was to test whether ivuxolimab changed TCR sequence diversity and drove clonal T-cell expansion. The dose-escalation cohort was about 86% male with a mean age of approximately 60 years, ranging from 23 to 79. Patients were allowed to have had prior anti-PD-1, anti-PD-L1 or anti-CTLA-4 therapy, and approximately 40% of the dose-escalation patients had been treated with checkpoint inhibitors. Intravenous ivuxolimab was administered to patients every 2 weeks at six dose levels: 0.01, 0.1, 0.3, 1.5, 3 and 10 mg/kg. Three dose-escalation patients achieved partial responses, one with hepatocellular carcinoma and two with cutaneous melanoma. Of the 50 or so patients in dose escalation, about 20 had hepatocellular carcinoma, around 15 had melanoma, 9 had renal cell carcinoma and 9 had head and neck cancer. The paper covers the monotherapy dose-escalation part of the phase I ivuxolimab trial, which included N ≈ 57 patients.

The CDR3 runs 14 residues from the cysteine to the phenylalanine. The kept DNA is CDR3 alone, 42 bases in frame from the first base. Based on the germline V gene, the CDR1 and CDR2 sequences are MDHEN and SYDVKM. V lost 7 bases and J lost 2 bases; the stretch between them is 14 bases long. What the research found in general, with its limitations: Low levels of normalized T-cell clonal expansion were also shown by some nonresponding patients. On average, CD8+ T cells showed more expanded clones than CD4+ T cells after ivuxolimab. The antigen specificity of the clonally expanded peripheral T cells was not determined. Clonal expansion of both CD4+ and CD8+ blood T cells was observed from baseline to week 6 at doses 0.1 to 3.0 mg/kg. In partial responders in the 0.1-3.0 mg/kg groups, normalized peripheral clonal expansion was found to be among the lowest, especially among CD8+ T cells.

Patients with a history of autoimmune disease or receiving systemic immunosuppression were excluded from the trial. Peripheral blood for TCR sequencing was collected from all dose cohorts at baseline, on cycle 4 day 1, and on cycle 7 day 1. Samples came from an open-label, multicenter, first-in-human phase I dose-escalation trial of ivuxolimab. Adults with locally advanced or metastatic melanoma, renal cell, hepatocellular, or head and neck squamous cell carcinoma were enrolled in the trial. Before TCR sequencing, CD4+ and CD8+ T cells were separately sorted from peripheral blood. The sequence was obtained from an adult with an advanced solid tumor such as melanoma, head and neck, liver or kidney cancer. The rearranged chain carries TRBV28 and TRBJ1-1; the D gene cannot be resolved reliably. The specimen comprised CD4+ or CD8+ T cells sorted from blood, sampled in a trial of the OX40 agonist ivuxolimab. The CDR3: CASTLLTPNTEAFF. Here is the DNA: TGTGCCAGCACCCTTTTAACACCAAACACTGAAGCTTTCTTT.